This T cell receptor (beta chain) is drawn from a study of CD8+CD57+ T cells in acquired aplastic anemia. Germline V CDR1 and CDR2: MRHNA, SNTAGT. V shed 0 bases and J shed 7 bases, with 7 bases lying between them. The CDR3 has 14 residues. Only a few counts were recorded for this clonotype. The template used for profiling TCR beta VDJ and CDR3 was genomic DNA. MiXCR, applied by TCRdb to the reads, yields one record per CDR3 protein. The sample yields 200,000 or so distinct CDR3 sequences, 64% seen once. Source material: sorted CD4+, CD8+, or CD8+CD57+ T cells (not recorded which) from PBMCs. This receptor was taken from a human donor with severe aplastic anemia or a healthy control (not recorded which). This chain links TRBV6-4 with TRBJ1-6; D gene ambiguous. The CDR3 bases are TGTGCCAGCAGTGACTCGTCCCGGAATTCACCCCTCCACTTT. Its translation: CASSDSSRNSPLHF.